This T cell receptor beta chain appears in the sequencing data of a study of neurological immune-mediated disorders. Overall study results and limits: No CDR3 amino acid sequences were shared by expanded clones across subjects, suggesting private repertoires in all groups. Among 34 multiple sclerosis patients, phylogenetic grouping put the repertoires of 18 into a single related-CDR3 cluster, a possible signature.

This clonotype appeared many times. What it binds is unknown. Time point meaning: longitudinal time-point 3. Germline CDR1 and CDR2: LGHDT and YNNKEL (reference sequence). This CDR3 comprises 12 residues. The V and J ends lost 0 bases and 11 bases respectively, with 10 bases between them. Synthesis of cDNA was carried out by template-switch 5'RACE. The reaction used 10-nucleotide random UMIs. In TCRdb, the 5' RACE reads were re-called with MiXCR into one record per CDR3 protein. The top ten hold approximately 5.4% of the sample, which has more than 75,000 distinct CDR3 sequences, about 4% seen once. The rearrangement uses TRBV3-1 and TRBJ1-1; D might be TRBD1 (5 bases). The TCR originated in a woman aged 55-70 years with multiple sclerosis. Material for sequencing was PBMCs. CDR3 sequence (DNA): TGTGCCAGCAGCCAAGAAGCGGGACCGGCTTTCTTT. Its translation: CASSQEAGPAFF. The variable domain in full, completed from reference TRBV3-1 and TRBJ1-1, reads DTAVSQTPKYLVTQMGNDKSIKCEQNLGHDTMYWYKQDSKKFLKIMFSYNNKELIINETVPNRFSPKSPDKAHLNLHINSLELGDSAVYFCASSQEAGPAFFGQGTRLTVV.